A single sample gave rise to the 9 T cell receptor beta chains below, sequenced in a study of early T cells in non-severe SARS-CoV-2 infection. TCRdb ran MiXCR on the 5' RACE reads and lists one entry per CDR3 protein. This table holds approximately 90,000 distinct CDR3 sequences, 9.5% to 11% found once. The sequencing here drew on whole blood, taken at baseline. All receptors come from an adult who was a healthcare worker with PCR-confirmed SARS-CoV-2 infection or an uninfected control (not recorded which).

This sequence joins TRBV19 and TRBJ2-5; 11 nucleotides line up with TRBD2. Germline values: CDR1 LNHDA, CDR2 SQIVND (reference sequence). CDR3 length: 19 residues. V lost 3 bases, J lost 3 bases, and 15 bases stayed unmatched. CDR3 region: CASSIFPGTSGAKKETQYF. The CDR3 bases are TGTGCCAGTAGTATTTTTCCCGGGACTAGCGGAGCCAAAAAAGAGACCCAGTACTTC.

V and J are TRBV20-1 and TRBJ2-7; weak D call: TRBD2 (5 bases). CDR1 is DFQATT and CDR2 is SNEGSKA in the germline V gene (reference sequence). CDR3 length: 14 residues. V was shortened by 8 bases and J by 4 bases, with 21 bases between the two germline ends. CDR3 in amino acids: CSILRSGRGYEQYF. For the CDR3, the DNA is TGCAGTATACTCCGGTCCGGCAGAGGGTACGAGCAGTACTTC.

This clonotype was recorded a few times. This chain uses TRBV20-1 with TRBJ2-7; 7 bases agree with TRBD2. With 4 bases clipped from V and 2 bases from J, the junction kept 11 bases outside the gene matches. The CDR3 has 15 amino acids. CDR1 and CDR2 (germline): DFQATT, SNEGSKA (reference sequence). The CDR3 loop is CSATDPSGVTYEQYF. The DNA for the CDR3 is TGCAGTGCTACCGACCCCAGCGGGGTGACCTACGAGCAGTACTTC.

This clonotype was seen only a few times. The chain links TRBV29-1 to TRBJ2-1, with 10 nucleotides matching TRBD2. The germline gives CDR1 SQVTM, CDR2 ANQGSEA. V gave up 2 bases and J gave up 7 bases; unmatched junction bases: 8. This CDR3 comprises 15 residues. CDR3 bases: TGCAGCGTTGAATCCCAGCGGGAGGGCCGGAATGAGCAGTTCTTC. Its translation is CSVESQREGRNEQFF.

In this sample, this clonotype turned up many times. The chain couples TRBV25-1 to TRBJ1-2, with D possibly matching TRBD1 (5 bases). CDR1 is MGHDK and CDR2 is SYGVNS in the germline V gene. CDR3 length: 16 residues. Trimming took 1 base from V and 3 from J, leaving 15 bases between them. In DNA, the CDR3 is TGTGCCAGCAGTGAATCGGCTCGGGGCGCCCACTATGGCTACACCTTC. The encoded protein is CASSESARGAHYGYTF.

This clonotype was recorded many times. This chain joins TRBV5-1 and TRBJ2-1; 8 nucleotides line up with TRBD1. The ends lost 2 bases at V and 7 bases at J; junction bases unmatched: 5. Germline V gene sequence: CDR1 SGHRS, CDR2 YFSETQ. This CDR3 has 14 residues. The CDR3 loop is CASSFMQGANEQFF. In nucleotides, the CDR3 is TGCGCCAGCAGCTTCATGCAGGGGGCGAATGAGCAGTTCTTC.

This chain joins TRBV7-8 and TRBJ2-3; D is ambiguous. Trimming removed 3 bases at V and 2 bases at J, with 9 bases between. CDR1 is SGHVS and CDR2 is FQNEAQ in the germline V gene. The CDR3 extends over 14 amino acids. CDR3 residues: CASSFMAVTDTQYF. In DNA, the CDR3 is TGTGCCAGCAGCTTCATGGCGGTCACAGATACGCAGTATTTT.

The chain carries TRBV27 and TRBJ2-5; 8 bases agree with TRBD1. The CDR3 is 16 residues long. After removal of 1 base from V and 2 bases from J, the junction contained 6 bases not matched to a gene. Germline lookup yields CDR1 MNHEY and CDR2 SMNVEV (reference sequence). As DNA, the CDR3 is TGTGCCAGCAGTTTATTTAGGACAGGGTTACAAGAGACCCAGTACTTC. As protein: CASSLFRTGLQETQYF.

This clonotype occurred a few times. CDR3 nucleotides: TGTGCCAGCAGCTTCTCCGGACAGGGCGGCTATGGCTACACCTTC. Its protein is CASSFSGQGGYGYTF. The V gene is TRBV7-9, the J gene TRBJ1-2; 8 bases fit TRBD1. V was pared by 3 bases and J by 4 bases, with 7 bases of the junction left unmatched. CDR3 size: 15 residues. CDR1 is SEHNR and CDR2 is FQNEAQ in the germline V gene (reference sequence). Complete variable domain (other parts from reference TRBV7-9 and TRBJ1-2): DTGVSQNPRHKITKRGQNVTFRCDPISEHNRLYWYRQTLGQGPEFLTYFQNEAQLEKSRLLSDRFSAERPKGSFSTLEIQRTEQGDSAMYLCASSFSGQGGYGYTFGSGTRLTVV.